These 17 T cell receptor beta chains came from one sample sequenced in a study of cytomegalovirus exposure and HLA in healthy donors. The PCR was carried out with 60 Vbeta primers and 13 Jbeta primers. Profiled with immunoSEQ multiplex PCR; TCRdb holds only in-frame clones, not every one. The repertoire holds under 150,000 clones, under 85% seen once, with 7.5% to 9.5% in the top ten. Source material: PBMCs. The receptors stem from a woman aged 45-60 years in good health and CMV-seropositive.

In its sample, this clone was seen once. The chain recombines TRBV4-2 with TRBJ2-1; 14 bases are shared with TRBD2. V lost 0 bases, J lost 9 bases, and 7 bases stayed unmatched. Germline CDR1 reads LGHNA; CDR2 reads YNFKEQ. The CDR3 has 17 residues. CDR3 sequence (DNA): TGTGCCAGCAGCCAAGACCGACTAGCGGGGGGGCCGCGTGAGCAGTTCTTC. This sequence encodes CASSQDRLAGGPREQFF.

This clone was seen more than once but under ten times. The chain recombines TRBV7-2 with TRBJ2-1; no clear D. Trimming cost V 5 bases and J 5 bases, with 22 bases left between them. The CDR3 extends over 17 amino acids. Germline-derived CDR1 and CDR2 are SGHTA and FQGNSA. CDR3 nucleotides: TGTGCCAGCAGCCCGTCAGGCGTGGCAACACCCCACAATGAGCAGTTCTTC. Translation: CASSPSGVATPHNEQFF.

The rearrangement uses TRBV19 and TRBJ2-5, with TRBD2 matching 10 bases. V was pared by 6 bases and J by 2 bases, with 12 bases of the junction left unmatched. CDR1 and CDR2 from the germline V gene are LNHDA and SQIVND (reference sequence). The length of the CDR3 is 17 residues. In nucleotides, the CDR3 is TGTGCCAGTAGCATCGGGGCTAGCGGGGGACCTCAAGAGACCCAGTACTTC. Residues: CASSIGASGGPQETQYF.

The chain recombines TRBV9 with TRBJ2-3; TRBD2 might be the D (6 bases). Trimming removed 4 bases at V and 6 bases at J, with 18 bases between. Germline values: CDR1 SGDLS, CDR2 YYNGEE. The CDR3 has 15 residues. For the CDR3, the DNA is TGTGCCAGCAGCTTGCGGGACTCCGGACCGGATACGCAGTATTTT. Its translation: CASSLRDSGPDTQYF.

The chain joins TRBV5-8 to TRBJ1-1; 8 bases map to TRBD1. J was trimmed by 1 base and V by 2 bases; bases with no gene match: 4. Germline values: CDR1 SGHTS, CDR2 YDEGEE. The CDR3 totals 15 residues. The CDR3 coding sequence is TGTGCCAGCAGCTTCCAGGGGGCGAGGAACACTGAAGCTTTCTTT. Residues: CASSFQGARNTEAFF.

The chain is built from TRBV7-3 and TRBJ2-2, with 8 positions matching TRBD2. The J segment lost 6 bases and the V segment lost 5 bases, leaving 5 bases of the junction unmatched. The CDR3 is 14 residues long. Germline CDR1 and CDR2: SGHTA and FQGTGA. CDR3 protein: CASSQLGRAGELFF. DNA of the CDR3: TGTGCCAGCAGCCAACTCGGGAGGGCCGGGGAGCTGTTTTTT. Combining the CDR3 with reference TRBV7-3 and TRBJ2-2 gives the whole variable domain GAGVSQTPSNKVTEKGKYVELRCDPISGHTALYWYRQSLGQGPEFLIYFQGTGAADDSGLPNDRFFAVRPEGSVSTLKIQRTERGDSAVYLCASSQLGRAGELFFGEGSRLTVL.

The chain recombines TRBV4-3 with TRBJ2-5; weak D call: TRBD2 (6 bases). With 4 bases removed from V and 1 base from J, the gap between germline ends came to 13 bases. The CDR3 totals 15 residues. CDR1 is LGHNA, CDR2 YSLEER, per germline. The chain's CDR3 is CASSRGPGVQETQYF. The DNA of the CDR3 is TGCGCCAGCAGCCGAGGCCCGGGGGTCCAAGAGACCCAGTACTTC.

This clone was seen a handful of times. The chain employs TRBV10-3 and TRBJ2-1, with D maybe TRBD2 (7 bases). This CDR3 has 16 residues. V lost 4 bases and J 5 bases, leaving 18 bases between the germline ends. Germline-derived CDR1 and CDR2 are ENHRY and SYGVKD. This chain's CDR3 is CAISARTAGTNNEQFF. In nucleotides, the CDR3 is TGTGCCATCAGTGCCCGGACAGCGGGAACAAACAATGAGCAGTTCTTC.

The chain uses TRBV4-3 and TRBJ2-2; weak D call: TRBD1 (6 bases). V was cut by 0 bases and J by 7 bases, with 9 bases left in between. The CDR3 is made up of 14 amino acids. The germline CDR1 and CDR2 sequences are LGHNA and YSLEER. Here the CDR3 reads CASSQDQGYGELFF. The CDR3 DNA reads TGCGCCAGCAGCCAAGATCAGGGGTACGGGGAGCTGTTTTTT.

The rearrangement links TRBV15 to TRBJ2-3, with TRBD2 matching 12 bases. After removal of 3 bases from V and 6 bases from J, the junction contained 4 bases not matched to a gene. This CDR3 contains 15 residues. CDR1 and CDR2 from the germline V gene are LNHNV and YYDKDF (reference sequence). The CDR3 nucleotides are TGTGCCACCAGCAGTCGGACTAGCGGGGCGGATACGCAGTATTTT. Translating gives CATSSRTSGADTQYF.

This clone was picked up a small number of times. The chain combines TRBV5-6 with TRBJ2-5; 11 bases are a match to TRBD1. The V segment lost 3 bases and the J segment 4 bases; nucleotides outside the gene matches: 8. Germline V gene sequence: CDR1 SGHDT, CDR2 YYEEEE. This CDR3 has 16 residues. In DNA form, the CDR3 reads TGTGCCAGCAGCTATGGGACAGGGGGGTTGGGAGAGACCCAGTACTTC. This gives the protein CASSYGTGGLGETQYF.

The chain uses TRBV15 and TRBJ2-1, with D possibly being TRBD1 (6 bases). Germline V gene lookup returns CDR1 LNHNV and CDR2 YYDKDF (reference sequence). The CDR3 length is 16 residues. V gave up 5 bases and J gave up 5 bases, with 19 bases separating them. This CDR3 reads CATSSLRGISDNEQFF. As DNA, the CDR3 is TGTGCCACCAGCTCCCTGAGGGGGATTTCCGACAATGAGCAGTTCTTC.

The J gene is TRBJ1-5, the V gene TRBV29-1; 9 bases fit TRBD1. Germline loops: CDR1 SQVTM, CDR2 ANQGSEA. The J segment lost 6 bases and the V segment lost 6 bases, leaving 3 bases of the junction unmatched. The CDR3 contains 12 residues. This chain's CDR3 is CSVQGAGQPQHF. CDR3 bases: TGCAGCGTACAGGGGGCAGGTCAGCCCCAGCATTTT.

The chain employs TRBV5-8 and TRBJ2-1, with 7 bases matching TRBD2. This CDR3 has 17 amino acids. Germline CDR1 SGHTS, CDR2 YDEGEE. The V gene end was trimmed by 0 bases and the J gene end by 3 bases; junction bases not matched to a gene: 9. This chain's CDR3 is CASSLDRLADIYNEQFF. The CDR3 DNA reads TGTGCCAGCAGCTTGGATCGGCTAGCGGACATCTACAATGAGCAGTTCTTC. Drawing the rest from reference TRBV5-8 and TRBJ2-1, the complete variable domain is EAGVTQSPTHLIKTRGQQATLRCSPISGHTSVYWYQQALGLGLQFLLWYDEGEERNRGNFPPRFSGRQFPNYSSELNVNALELEDSALYLCASSLDRLADIYNEQFFGPGTRLTVL.

The chain couples TRBV5-1 to TRBJ2-3; TRBD1 agrees at 9 bases. J was trimmed by 1 base and V by 6 bases; bases with no gene match: 6. This CDR3 region has 15 residues. Per the germline V gene, CDR1 is SGHRS and CDR2 is YFSETQ. The CDR3 coding sequence is TGCGCCAGCAAGCGCCGGGACAGGGGCACAGATACGCAGTATTTT. Its protein product is CASKRRDRGTDTQYF.

This clone was observed a few times. The chain links TRBV29-1 to TRBJ2-1, with TRBD1 as a possible D gene (5 bases). Germline CDR1 reads SQVTM; CDR2 reads ANQGSEA. V shed 5 bases and J shed 2 bases, with 10 bases lying between them. The CDR3 has 13 residues. For the CDR3, the DNA is TGCAGCGTTATCCAGGGTACCTACAATGAGCAGTTCTTC. It encodes CSVIQGTYNEQFF.

This chain joins TRBV7-2 and TRBJ2-5; 12 bases are shared with TRBD2. J was trimmed by 5 bases and V by 5 bases; bases with no gene match: 6. Germline V gene data show CDR1 as SGHTA and CDR2 as FQGNSA. The CDR3 is 15 amino acids. The CDR3 bases are TGTGCCAGCAGCGGGCTAGCGGGGGGGCCGGAGACCCAGTACTTC. Translation gives CASSGLAGGPETQYF.